The 14 T cell receptor beta chains listed next were all sequenced from one sample in a study of blood T cell repertoires in COVID-19. Clones were read by immunoSEQ multiplex PCR, and TCRdb kept only the in-frame ones, dropping some. The sample holds under 250,000 clones, approximately 91% seen once. The sample comprised peripheral blood. Source of these receptors: a man aged 40-55 years with acute or convalescent COVID-19.

The chain couples TRBV27 to TRBJ2-2, with 10 positions matching TRBD2. The V gene's germline CDR1 is MNHEY and CDR2 SMNVEV (reference sequence). After removal of 5 bases from V and 6 bases from J, the junction contained 6 bases not matched to a gene. The CDR3 is 15 amino acids. CDR3 residues: CASSPSGSWAGELFF. Written as DNA, the CDR3 is TGTGCCAGCAGTCCTAGCGGGAGTTGGGCCGGGGAGCTGTTTTTT.

The genes are TRBV7-9 and TRBJ1-4; D gene ambiguous. There are 12 residues in the CDR3. V lost 5 bases, J lost 4 bases, and 5 bases lay in between. Per the germline V gene, CDR1 is SEHNR and CDR2 is FQNEAQ (reference sequence). CDR3 DNA: TGTGCCAGCAGCCAAAATAATGAAAAACTGTTTTTT. It codes for CASSQNNEKLFF.

The chain couples TRBV10-1 to TRBJ2-1; perhaps TRBD2 as D (5 bases). The CDR3 has 13 amino acids. Germline CDR1 and CDR2: WNHNN and SYGVQD (reference sequence). V lost 6 bases to trimming and J lost 6 bases, with 12 bases between them. CDR3 protein: CASRGLSGNEQFF. In nucleotides, the CDR3 is TGCGCCAGCAGAGGACTGTCCGGCAATGAGCAGTTCTTC.

Written as DNA, the CDR3 is TGTGCCAGCAGCCCGAGGACAGGGGGCGGCACAGATACGCAGTATTTT. Its protein is CASSPRTGGGTDTQYF. The genes are TRBV13 and TRBJ2-3; 11 nucleotides line up with TRBD1. V shed 5 bases, J shed 1 base, and the junction held 5 bases outside the gene matches. CDR3 size: 16 residues. Germline CDR1 and CDR2: PRHDT and FYEKMQ (reference sequence). The full variable domain, its missing parts supplied by reference TRBV13 and TRBJ2-3, is AAGVIQSPRHLIKEKRETATLKCYPIPRHDTVYWYQQGPGQDPQFLISFYEKMQSDKGSIPDRFSAQQFSDYHSELNMSSLELGDSALYFCASSPRTGGGTDTQYFGPGTRLTVL.

The CDR3 is CASSYGSGGTDTQYF. The CDR3 coding sequence is TGTGCCAGCAGCTACGGCAGCGGGGGGACAGATACGCAGTATTTT. The genes are TRBV7-9 and TRBJ2-3, with 9 bases lining up with TRBD2. The CDR3 covers 15 residues. Losses at the gene ends were 4 bases for V and 3 bases for J; bases not matched to a gene: 5. Germline V lookup: CDR1 SEHNR, CDR2 FQNEAQ (reference sequence).

V usage is TRBV10-3 and J usage is TRBJ2-7; 8 nucleotides match TRBD1. J lost 4 bases, V lost 4 bases, and 12 bases had no gene match. Germline lookup yields CDR1 ENHRY and CDR2 SYGVKD. The CDR3 has 16 amino acids. This CDR3 is CAISGDRQFMSYEQYF. The CDR3 bases are TGTGCCATCAGTGGGGACAGGCAGTTTATGTCATACGAGCAGTACTTC.

The genes are TRBV6-2 or TRBV6-3 and TRBJ1-1; possibly TRBD1 for D (6 bases). The V end lost 1 base, the J end lost 11 bases, and 14 bases lay between the germline ends. The CDR3 consists of 13 residues. Germline V gene sequence: CDR1 MNHEY, CDR2 SVGEGT. The CDR3 reads CASSYWDKGLAFF. The CDR3 DNA is TGTGCCAGCAGTTACTGGGACAAAGGGCTCGCTTTCTTT.

V and J are TRBV10-3 and TRBJ2-7; D not resolved. CDR3 length: 12 amino acids. Between the trimmed V and J ends, which lost 5 bases and 6 bases, there was a span of 11 bases. Germline V gene sequence: CDR1 ENHRY, CDR2 SYGVKD. The CDR3 here is CAISPHVPEQYF. The CDR3 DNA follows: TGTGCCATCAGTCCCCATGTCCCCGAGCAGTACTTC.

Note on this clone: The junction and the germline gene differ at one end; a read error may be behind it. The chain combines TRBV5-3 with TRBJ2-7, with TRBD2 matching 10 bases. TRBV5-3 is reported as an ORF; its role is uncertain. CDR3 length: 13 amino acids. The CDR3 DNA sequence: TGTGCCAGAAGCTTGGGGTGTGGACTAGCGGACTGCTTC. Translation gives CARSLGCGLADCF.

The rearrangement links TRBV27 to TRBJ1-5, with TRBD1 as a possible D gene (5 bases). Looked up from germline, CDR1 is MNHEY and CDR2 is SMNVEV (reference sequence). Trimming stripped 6 bases from V and 1 base from J, with 7 bases between. The CDR3 has 13 residues. The CDR3 is CASRGGSNQPQHF. For the CDR3, the DNA is TGTGCCAGCAGGGGGGGGAGCAATCAGCCCCAGCATTTT.

The chain links TRBV5-1 to TRBJ1-4; weak D call: TRBD1 (5 bases). V lost 0 bases, J lost 6 bases, and 9 bases lay in between. The CDR3 is 14 amino acids. Germline V gene sequence: CDR1 SGHRS, CDR2 YFSETQ. In nucleotides, the CDR3 is TGCGCCAGCAGCTTGGGCTGGGGGGATGAAAAACTGTTTTTT. Amino acids: CASSLGWGDEKLFF. Full variable domain (outside the CDR3, taken from reference TRBV5-1 and TRBJ1-4): KAGVTQTPRYLIKTRGQQVTLSCSPISGHRSVSWYQQTPGQGLQFLFEYFSETQRNKGNFPGRFSGRQFSNSRSEMNVSTLELGDSALYLCASSLGWGDEKLFFGSGTQLSVL.

The chain couples TRBV27 to TRBJ1-4; 7 bases map to TRBD1. The J segment lost 8 bases and the V segment lost 4 bases, leaving 10 bases of the junction unmatched. The CDR3 is made up of 15 amino acids. Germline CDR1 MNHEY, CDR2 SMNVEV (reference sequence). The CDR3 protein is CASSSRQGRGEKLFF. The CDR3 bases are TGTGCCAGCAGTTCGAGACAGGGTAGAGGCGAAAAACTGTTTTTT.

This sequence joins TRBV9 and TRBJ1-2, with 8 bases aligning to TRBD1. Trimming cost V 1 base and J 6 bases; bases outside gene matches: 5. The CDR3 runs 14 residues. In germline, CDR1 is SGDLS, CDR2 YYNGEE. CDR3 protein: CASSVQTGEHGYTF. The CDR3 DNA is TGTGCCAGCAGCGTACAGACAGGGGAGCATGGCTACACCTTC.

V gene TRBV6-5 combines with J gene TRBJ2-7; unclear D gene. Germline assignment: CDR1 MNHEY and CDR2 SVGAGI. Trimming removed 0 bases at V and 6 bases at J, with 15 bases between. The CDR3 spans 15 residues. The CDR3 sequence: CASSYSGRSSREQYF. CDR3 sequence (DNA): TGTGCCAGCAGTTACTCAGGCAGGTCTTCTCGCGAGCAGTACTTC.